These 28 T cell receptor beta chains originate from one sample sequenced in a study of regulatory dendritic cells for organ transplantation. TCRdb's table, derived via immunoSEQ multiplex PCR, lists solely in-frame clones and lacks some. The sample includes over 8,000 clones, 50% to 70% of them seen just once. The antigens of these receptors remain unknown. Sorted T cells were CFSE-labeled and cultured 4 to 5 days with allogeneic regulatory or mature dendritic cells at 1:10. Sequencing used naive CD4+ T cells from blood cultured with dendritic cells. Subset defined: CD45RA+ naive T cells. These receptors originate from a human donor in good health.

In this sample, this clone turned up once. The chain employs TRBV6-6 and TRBJ2-7; no clear D. V shed 4 bases and J shed 2 bases, with 3 bases lying between them. The germline V gene has CDR1 MNHNY and CDR2 SVGAGI (reference sequence). The length of the CDR3 is 11 residues. CDR3 in DNA: TGTGCCAGCAGTTCTGCCTACGAGCAGTACTTC. It yields the protein CASSSAYEQYF.

The V and J genes are TRBV7-2 and TRBJ2-7; the D gene is possibly TRBD1 (7 bases). The V end was cut by 3 bases, the J end by 3 bases, with 15 bases between. The germline CDR1 and CDR2 sequences are SGHTA and FQGNSA. The CDR3 is 15 amino acids. CDR3 in DNA: TGTGCCAGCAGCTTGCAGGGGGGCAGTTACTACGAGCAGTACTTC. Its translation is CASSLQGGSYYEQYF.

The chain recombines TRBV6-6 with TRBJ1-5; D unresolved. There are 13 residues in the CDR3. Trimming left V 3 bases short and J 4 bases short, with 7 bases between. Per the germline V gene, CDR1 is MNHNY and CDR2 is SVGAGI (reference sequence). This CDR3 is CASSYPPNQPQHF. DNA for the CDR3: TGTGCCAGCAGTTATCCCCCTAATCAGCCCCAGCATTTT.

The chain uses TRBV11-2 and TRBJ1-6, with 8 positions matching TRBD1. V lost 1 base and J lost 10; bases outside the gene matches: 6. From germline, CDR1 is SGHAT and CDR2 FQNNGV. This CDR3 has 15 amino acids. The CDR3 region is CASSLVRTGQSPLHF. DNA of the CDR3: TGTGCCAGCAGCTTAGTAAGGACAGGGCAATCACCCCTCCACTTT.

The V gene is TRBV5-1, the J gene TRBJ2-3; 7 bases align to TRBD1. This CDR3 is built from 13 residues. Germline CDR1 is SGHRS and CDR2 is YFSETQ. J gave up 6 bases and V 5 bases, and 6 bases lay outside the gene matches. This chain's CDR3 is CASRQQGSDTQYF. CDR3 in DNA: TGCGCCAGCAGGCAACAGGGGTCGGATACGCAGTATTTT. The full variable domain, with the rest looked up from reference TRBV5-1 and TRBJ2-3, is KAGVTQTPRYLIKTRGQQVTLSCSPISGHRSVSWYQQTPGQGLQFLFEYFSETQRNKGNFPGRFSGRQFSNSRSEMNVSTLELGDSALYLCASRQQGSDTQYFGPGTRLTVL.

The chain joins TRBV10-1 to TRBJ1-5, with D possibly matching TRBD1 (6 bases). The CDR3 is made up of 14 amino acids. The germline V gene encodes CDR1 WNHNN and CDR2 SYGVQD (reference sequence). Trimming stripped 7 bases from V and 3 bases from J, with 13 bases between. The DNA for the CDR3 is TGCGCCAGCATTAACAGGGCCCCCAATCAGCCCCAGCATTTT. The encoded protein is CASINRAPNQPQHF.

This chain connects TRBV5-1 to TRBJ2-3; D unresolved. Trimming pared 3 bases from V and 5 bases from J, leaving 10 bases between. The germline gives CDR1 SGHRS, CDR2 YFSETQ. The CDR3 is made up of 13 amino acids. The CDR3 region is CASSYRSGDTQYF. Here the CDR3 DNA reads TGCGCCAGCAGCTACCGGTCCGGAGATACGCAGTATTTT.

A few counts support this clone. The V and J genes are TRBV7-8 and TRBJ2-1; D perhaps matches TRBD1 (6 bases). The CDR3 length is 15 residues. V was pared by 1 base and J by 8 bases, with 15 bases between. The V gene's germline CDR1 is SGHVS and CDR2 FQNEAQ. Here the CDR3 reads CASSLVGHGGDEQFF. The CDR3 DNA reads TGTGCCAGCAGCTTAGTGGGGCATGGGGGCGATGAGCAGTTCTTC.

The table lists this clone with a few counts. This chain uses TRBV7-2 with TRBJ1-5; 7 positions agree with TRBD1. The CDR3 is 16 amino acids. Trimming cost V 5 bases and J 1 base; bases outside gene matches: 8. Germline V gene sequence: CDR1 SGHTA, CDR2 FQGNSA. The CDR3 spells CASSLGDRRSNQPQHF. DNA for the CDR3: TGTGCCAGCAGCCTAGGGGACAGAAGGAGCAATCAGCCCCAGCATTTT.

V and J are TRBV27 and TRBJ2-1, with D tentatively TRBD1 (6 bases). V was cut by 2 bases and J by 8 bases, with 13 bases left in between. The CDR3 loop spans 14 amino acids. CDR1 and CDR2 (germline): MNHEY, SMNVEV (reference sequence). CDR3 sequence reads: CASSLNRVVHEQFF. For the CDR3, the DNA is TGTGCCAGCAGTTTAAACAGGGTTGTGCATGAGCAGTTCTTC.

V usage is TRBV6-5 and J usage is TRBJ2-1; TRBD2 matches 9 bases. The V segment lost 4 bases and the J segment 1 base; nucleotides outside the gene matches: 5. The CDR3 runs to 16 residues. Germline V gene data show CDR1 as MNHEY and CDR2 as SVGAGI. The DNA of the CDR3 is TGTGCCAGCAGTTCCCCGCGGGGGGGATCCTACAATGAGCAGTTCTTC. This encodes CASSSPRGGSYNEQFF.

This clone appeared a few times. The V and J genes are TRBV5-1 and TRBJ2-5, with 7 positions matching TRBD1. The J segment lost 2 bases and the V segment lost 1 base, leaving 2 bases of the junction unmatched. CDR3 length: 14 amino acids. Germline V gives CDR1 SGHRS, CDR2 YFSETQ. This CDR3 reads CASSLRGPQETQYF. The CDR3 DNA sequence: TGCGCCAGCAGCTTGAGGGGGCCTCAAGAGACCCAGTACTTC.

This clone was seen a few times. This rearrangement joins TRBV7-2 to TRBJ2-1, with 9 bases that match TRBD1. The CDR3 contains 19 residues. The trim removed 3 bases at V and 3 bases at J, leaving 15 bases unmatched. Germline V lookup: CDR1 SGHTA, CDR2 FQGNSA. The CDR3 reads CASSLRGETGGTFYNEQFF. As DNA, the CDR3 is TGTGCCAGCAGCTTGAGGGGAGAGACAGGGGGTACCTTCTACAATGAGCAGTTCTTC.

The chain recombines TRBV5-1 with TRBJ2-5; D perhaps matches TRBD1 (5 bases). Trimming took 2 bases from V and 2 from J, leaving 10 bases between them. The CDR3 length is 14 residues. CDR1 SGHRS and CDR2 YFSETQ come from the germline V gene. The CDR3 protein is CASSFGRTQETQYF. CDR3 nucleotides: TGCGCCAGCAGCTTCGGTCGGACACAAGAGACCCAGTACTTC.

The genes are TRBV2 and TRBJ1-4, with 8 bases matching TRBD1. With V trimmed by 7 bases and J by 3 bases, 4 bases remained unmatched. CDR3 size: 14 residues. Germline assignment: CDR1 SNHLY and CDR2 FYNNEI. The CDR3 is CASMDRVANEKLFF. In DNA, the CDR3 is TGTGCCAGCATGGACAGGGTCGCTAATGAAAAACTGTTTTTT.

This clone appeared once. The chain carries TRBV2 and TRBJ2-2, with 7 nucleotides matching TRBD1. Unmatched junction bases numbered 2, after V lost 2 bases and J lost 2 bases. CDR3 length: 15 residues. Per the germline V gene, CDR1 is SNHLY and CDR2 is FYNNEI. The CDR3 is CASSERTGNTGELFF. The CDR3 DNA is TGTGCCAGCAGTGAAAGGACAGGAAACACCGGGGAGCTGTTTTTT.

The chain employs TRBV7-2 and TRBJ1-2; D is uncertain. Germline V gives CDR1 SGHTA, CDR2 FQGNSA. CDR3 length: 15 residues. V was cut by 5 bases and J by 8 bases, with 21 bases left in between. The CDR3 coding sequence is TGTGCCAGCAGCCCGTTACGGGCGGCCAGGAGGGGCTACACCTTC. This codes for CASSPLRAARRGYTF.

V and J are TRBV6-5 and TRBJ2-2; 9 nucleotides match TRBD1. Germline CDR1 is MNHEY and CDR2 is SVGAGI. The CDR3 covers 15 residues. With 7 bases clipped from V and 4 bases from J, the junction kept 7 bases outside the gene matches. DNA of the CDR3: TGTGCCAGCAACTGGGACAGGGTCGGCACCGGGGAGCTGTTTTTT. It specifies CASNWDRVGTGELFF.

The chain combines TRBV19 with TRBJ2-7; possibly TRBD1 for D (5 bases). The ends were cut back, 3 bases at V and 4 bases at J, with 13 bases in the middle. CDR1 and CDR2 (germline): LNHDA, SQIVND (reference sequence). The CDR3 runs 14 residues. The CDR3 sequence is CASSIRGTSYEQYF. CDR3 bases: TGTGCCAGTAGTATTAGGGGTACAAGTTACGAGCAGTACTTC.

Points on this clone: At one boundary the junction diverges from the germline segment, which might be a read error. The chain is built from TRBV27 and TRBJ1-1, with D perhaps matching TRBD1 (5 bases). The germline V gene encodes CDR1 MNHEY and CDR2 SMNVEV (reference sequence). The CDR3 has 15 amino acids. The CDR3 DNA reads as TGTGCCAGCAGTGTATCCAGGGTTGTTGCCACTGAAGCTTTCTTT. Translating gives CASSVSRVVATEAFF.

The chain has TRBV5-1 and TRBJ2-3; 15 positions match TRBD2. This CDR3 comprises 17 residues. V lost 3 bases to trimming and J lost 4 bases; unmatched junction nucleotides: 6. Germline CDR1 SGHRS, CDR2 YFSETQ. CDR3 amino acids: CASSSGLAGGSSDTQYF. CDR3 nucleotides: TGCGCCAGCAGCTCCGGACTAGCGGGGGGGAGCTCAGATACGCAGTATTTT. The variable domain in full, completed from reference TRBV5-1 and TRBJ2-3, reads KAGVTQTPRYLIKTRGQQVTLSCSPISGHRSVSWYQQTPGQGLQFLFEYFSETQRNKGNFPGRFSGRQFSNSRSEMNVSTLELGDSALYLCASSSGLAGGSSDTQYFGPGTRLTVL.

V is TRBV6-6 and J is TRBJ1-1, with 9 bases fitting TRBD1. Germline CDR1 MNHNY, CDR2 SVGAGI (reference sequence). Unmatched junction bases numbered 11, after V lost 7 bases and J lost 11 bases. This CDR3 contains 13 residues. As DNA, the CDR3 is TGTGCCAGCAACGCAAGACAGGGGGAGAGCGCTTTCTTT. Translation gives CASNARQGESAFF.

This clone was recorded once. The chain employs TRBV21-1 and TRBJ1-5; the table's TRBD1 call for D was not verified on the DNA. TRBV21-1 is termed a pseudogene. This CDR3 comprises 15 residues. The CDR3 coding sequence is TGTGCCAGCACCGAGACAGGGTATAGCAATCAGCCCCAGCATTTT. Amino acid sequence: CASTETGYSNQPQHF.

This clone was counted a few times. The chain joins TRBV11-1 to TRBJ2-7, with 8 bases aligning to TRBD1. The CDR3 consists of 13 residues. Germline lookup yields CDR1 SGHAT and CDR2 FQDESV (reference sequence). V shed 5 bases and J 6 bases; nucleotides not matched to a gene: 6. CDR3 protein: CASSMDRVAEQYF. The DNA of the CDR3 is TGTGCCAGCAGCATGGACAGGGTGGCCGAGCAGTACTTC.

This clone was seen more than once but under ten times. Written as DNA, the CDR3 is TGTGCCACCAGCAGGACAGGGACTCAGCCCCAGCATTTT. Amino acid sequence: CATSRTGTQPQHF. The gene calls are TRBV15 and TRBJ1-5; 7 nucleotides align to TRBD1. Germline-derived CDR1 and CDR2 are LNHNV and YYDKDF (reference sequence). V dropped 3 bases and J dropped 6; count of bases not matched to a gene: 2. CDR3 size: 13 residues.

The chain is built from TRBV5-6 and TRBJ2-5; 7 positions match TRBD2. CDR1 and CDR2 from the germline V gene are SGHDT and YYEEEE. The trim removed 4 bases at V and 1 base at J, leaving 7 bases unmatched. The CDR3 loop spans 15 amino acids. In nucleotides, the CDR3 is TGTGCCAGCAGCCAAGCAACGGGGGGCCAAGAGACCCAGTACTTC. This encodes CASSQATGGQETQYF.

This chain joins TRBV5-1 and TRBJ2-7, with 7 bases aligning to TRBD1. Per germline, CDR1 SGHRS and CDR2 YFSETQ. The CDR3 loop spans 15 amino acids. With 4 bases clipped from V and 6 bases from J, the junction kept 13 bases outside the gene matches. Written as DNA, the CDR3 is TGCGCCAGCAGCCTCCTACTGACAGGGTCTGGCGAGCAGTACTTC. Residues: CASSLLLTGSGEQYF.

This clone has only a few counts. The rearrangement links TRBV13 to TRBJ1-2; D may be TRBD1 (6 bases). Germline CDR1 PRHDT, CDR2 FYEKMQ (reference sequence). The CDR3 covers 13 residues. With 2 bases removed from V and 2 bases from J, the gap between germline ends came to 6 bases. The CDR3 sequence: CASSLTGNYGYTF. CDR3 bases: TGTGCCAGCAGCTTAACAGGGAACTATGGCTACACCTTC. The whole variable domain, remainder taken from reference TRBV13 and TRBJ1-2, is AAGVIQSPRHLIKEKRETATLKCYPIPRHDTVYWYQQGPGQDPQFLISFYEKMQSDKGSIPDRFSAQQFSDYHSELNMSSLELGDSALYFCASSLTGNYGYTFGSGTRLTVV.